This TCR beta chain was sequenced during a study of T cells in tuberculosis. Study information: CD1B tetramers identified T cells specific for mycobacterial lipid GMM. In South Africa, adults with active tuberculosis were compared with IGRA-negative and latently infected IGRA-positive adolescents.

Each clinical donor contributed on average approximately 93,000 T cells from unsorted cryopreserved PBMC. TCRdb's copy holds only in-frame clones and misses some; the assay was immunoSEQ multiplex PCR. The table includes under 40,000 clones, approximately 93% detected once. The sequenced material came from PBMCs. The TCR originated in a donor aged 5 to 30 with latent tuberculosis or without tuberculosis infection.

CDR3 nucleotide sequence: TGTGCCAGCAGTTCCTACAGCCTACATAACTATGGCTACACCTTC. Its translation is CASSSYSLHNYGYTF. The gene calls are TRBV27 and TRBJ1-2; D is unresolved. The V gene's germline CDR1 is MNHEY and CDR2 SMNVEV (reference sequence). Trimming pared 4 bases from V and 1 base from J, leaving 13 bases between. The CDR3 totals 15 residues.